This is a list of T cell receptor beta chains from one sample in a study of neoadjuvant nivolumab and ipilimumab in lung cancer. Clones were read by immunoSEQ multiplex PCR, and TCRdb kept only the in-frame ones, dropping some. The sample holds roughly 39,000 clones, 89% seen once. Sequenced material: peripheral blood, taken before neoadjuvant nivolumab, alone or with ipilimumab. The source of these receptors is an adult with non-small cell lung cancer. The CDR3 runs from the conserved cysteine through the conserved F or W. Fields, in order: D gene, J gene, clone size, V gene, CDR3 DNA, CDR3 protein. The D gene is left open where the match is weak. A row's size may be missing; if present it is once, few, many or a size class.

>NA|TRBJ2-3|few|TRBV18
TGTGCCAGCTCCCCCGAGACAGATACGCAGTATTTT
CASSPETDTQYF
>NA|TRBJ1-2|NA|TRBV5-1
TGCGCCAGCAGCTTGGAAGGGCCAGGCTATGGCTACACCTTC
CASSLEGPGYGYTF
>NA|TRBJ2-7|NA|TRBV9
TGTGCCAGCAGCGCTACCAGAAGAACAGTACGCGAGGTTTTCCACGAGCAGTACTTC
CASSATRRTVREVFHEQYF
>NA|TRBJ2-5|NA|TRBV30
TGTGCCCGTGACGGGGGCCAAGAGACCCAGTACTTC
CARDGGQETQYF
>TRBD1|TRBJ2-5|once|TRBV18
TGTGCCAGCTCACCACTGCCTCAGGGGGCAGGGGAGACCCAGTACTTC
CASSPLPQGAGETQYF
>TRBD1|TRBJ1-2|NA|TRBV14
TGTGCCAGCAGCCAAGACAGACAGGGCCGCTACACCTTC
CASSQDRQGRYTF
>NA|TRBJ1-4|NA|TRBV5-1
TGCGCCAGCAGCACCGCAGGGGCCCGAACTAATGAAAAACTGTTTTTT
CASSTAGARTNEKLFF
>NA|TRBJ2-7|NA|TRBV7-6
TGTGCCAGCAGCTCCCGAGTTCCAGGGATCTACGAGCAGTACTTC
CASSSRVPGIYEQYF
>NA|TRBJ1-2|NA|TRBV7-2
TGTGCCAGCAGCCCCGGACAGAGCTACTATGGCTACACCTTC
CASSPGQSYYGYTF
>NA|TRBJ1-1|NA|TRBV9
TGTGCCAGCAGCGTAGTCGAGAGGGTGAACACTGAAGCTTTCTTT
CASSVVERVNTEAFF
>NA|TRBJ2-7|NA|TRBV2
TGTGCCAGCAGGAACGAAAGGGCCTACGAGCAGTACTTC
CASRNERAYEQYF
>TRBD2|TRBJ2-3|NA|TRBV19
TGTGCCAGTAGCTGGACTAGCGGGAGGGCAGATACGCAGTATTTT
CASSWTSGRADTQYF
>TRBD2|TRBJ2-1|NA|TRBV19
TGTGCCAGTAAGCTAGCGGACTACAATGAGCAGTTCTTC
CASKLADYNEQFF
>NA|TRBJ2-5|NA|TRBV7-3
TGTGCCAGCAGCCCATTCTACCGAGAGACCCAGTACTTC
CASSPFYRETQYF
>NA|TRBJ2-2|NA|TRBV19
TGTGCCAGTAGTACTCGGACCAACACCGGGGAGCTGTTTTTT
CASSTRTNTGELFF
>TRBD1|TRBJ2-7|NA|TRBV18
TGTGCCAGCTCACCGGGAATTCGGACAGGGGATCAGCAGTACTTC
CASSPGIRTGDQQYF
>TRBD1|TRBJ2-1|NA|TRBV5-1
TGCGCCAGCAGCTTGGACGGACAGGGGGTCAATGAGCAGTTCTTC
CASSLDGQGVNEQFF
>NA|TRBJ2-1|NA|TRBV6-4
TGTGCCAGCAGCCCGGGACAAGAAGGCAATGAGCAGTTCTTC
CASSPGQEGNEQFF
>NA|TRBJ1-1|NA|TRBV10-3
TGTGCCATCAGTTGGACGGGCGACGGCACTGAAGCTTTCTTT
CAISWTGDGTEAFF
>NA|TRBJ2-3|NA|TRBV18
TGTGCCAGCTCACCGCCAGGCCCCAGCGGCACAGATACGCAGTATTTT
CASSPPGPSGTDTQYF
>TRBD1|TRBJ1-5|NA|TRBV18
TGTGCCAGCTCACCAACGGGACAGGGGTTCAATCAGCCCCAGCATTTT
CASSPTGQGFNQPQHF
>NA|TRBJ2-2|NA|TRBV4-2
TGTGCCAGCAGCCCTGTAGAGGCCGGGGAGCTGTTTTTT
CASSPVEAGELFF